This TCR beta chain is from a study of blood T cell repertoires in COVID-19. Whole-study context: Nucleic acid was either cDNA or gDNA, and it came from T cells, B-cell-depleted T cells, or PBMCs.

Per the original methods: From reference gene primer amplification, estimates of nucleated cell counts were derived. The table came from immunoSEQ multiplex PCR; TCRdb's copy has only in-frame clones and leaves some out. D and trimming come from the DNA, and the V and J calls and clone size come from that table. The sample contains around 30,000 clones, approximately 93% of which appear only once. The CDR3 totals 13 residues. The germline V gene encodes CDR1 LNHDA and CDR2 SQIVND (reference sequence). The germline V and J ends were trimmed by 8 bases and 6 bases, with 14 bases remaining between them.

The source of this sequence is a man aged 55 to 70 with acute or convalescent COVID-19. The specimen was peripheral blood. The chain is built from TRBV19 and TRBJ1-5, with a tentative D call TRBD1 (5 bases). The CDR3, as DNA: TGTGCCAGTCAGGGACTTGGATTTCAGCCCCAGCATTTT. It codes for CASQGLGFQPQHF.